This TCR beta chain was identified in a study of T cells in Graves' hyperthyroidism and ophthalmopathy (dated by TCRdb to between 2019 and 2020). Some background on the complete study: Peripheral blood samples were taken at the time of initial diagnosis, prior to any treatment. Once sampling was done, hyperthyroidism patients were given methimazole at a starting dose of 30 mg daily, whereas ophthalmopathy patients were given high-dose intravenous methylprednisolone. An independent validation cohort of around 20 hyperthyroidism patients and about 16 patients who later progressed to ophthalmopathy tested prospective prediction of ophthalmopathy. TCR Vbeta CDR3 sequencing of 135 peripheral blood samples (43 ophthalmopathy, roughly 72 hyperthyroidism and approximately 17 progressor patients) is reported in the paper. The 100 or so discovery patients were randomly split 7:3 into training and test sets. Thyroid tissue and blood T-cell repertoires from six Graves' hyperthyroidism patients were also compared in the study. TCR V-J signatures able to tell the groups apart were searched for in a discovery cohort of 95 to 100 patients, of whom more than 40 had Graves' ophthalmopathy and 57 had stable Graves' hyperthyroidism.

The TCR beta CDR3 regions were amplified from the RNA transcripts. For the first round of RT-PCR on the TCR CDR3, the HTBI primer set was used together with the Qiagen OneStep RT-PCR kit. Libraries were constructed in a second round of multiplex PCR, after which size selection and purification were performed. Libraries were sequenced paired-end with 100 bp reads on an Illumina HiSeq2000. The original methods were these. SOAPnuke was used to process the raw data, removing reads that contained adapters or uncalled bases, had a mean Phred below 15, or lacked an exact match to the constant primer or identifier. High-quality paired reads were merged using COPE v1.2.5, and each unique nucleotide sequence was defined as a clonotype. MiTCR v1.1 was used to align clonotypes to the IMGT TRBV, TRBD and TRBJ reference segments. The analysis included only V-J combinations with a frequency above 0.0001, which together covered more than 98% of the repertoires. A TCS score was defined as the ratio of F50 (clonal expansion) to E x V (chaos), with BLOSUM62-based TCRdist applied between CDR3 peptides within each V-J. Welch's t-statistics and random forest reduced 514 V-J features to roughly 13, which were used in a naive Bayes classifier (R e1071). The public reads were reprocessed in TCRdb via fastp at Q25 and MiXCR, keeping in-frame beta chains. Every CDR3 protein is listed once, alongside the most common genes and DNA of its rows. These V and J calls originate from TCRdb's pipeline instead of the authors' own analysis. This sample gives over 500,000 distinct CDR3 sequences in total; around 15% of them show up just once. Approximately 15% of the sample goes to the ten largest clones.

Concerning this clonotype itself: It lacks a known antigen. The junction and the germline gene differ at one end; a read error may be behind it.

Findings and caveats that apply to the study as a whole: In validation, the model predicted progression to ophthalmopathy with approximately 69% sensitivity and around 72% specificity, a median of roughly seven months before onset. No statistical method was used to set the sample size in advance, and investigators knew the group allocation. Most expanded thyroid clonotypes (frequency above 0.001) were also detected in blood, suggesting blood repertoires may reflect thyroid immune responses. A 13 V-J signature model separated ophthalmopathy from stable hyperthyroidism, with roughly 88% sensitivity and about 81% specificity in cross-validation and 80%/75% in testing.

The germline V gene supplies CDR1 SGDLS and CDR2 YYNGEE. The CDR3 runs 15 amino acids, cysteine and phenylalanine included. This entry keeps only the CDR3 DNA: 45 bases, framed from base 1. Stable Graves' hyperthyroidism was defined as no progression to ophthalmopathy during 18 months of follow-up. Hyperthyroidism patients were newly diagnosed, with disease duration under 2 months, and aged 18 to 65 years. Any patient with an uncontrolled infection, another autoimmune disease, pregnancy or lactation was excluded. Clinical symptoms, serum thyroxine and TRAb, thyroid ultrasound, and orbital computed tomography formed the basis for the diagnoses. PBMCs were separated from approximately 10 ml of fresh peripheral blood using Ficoll-Paque density gradient centrifugation. Total RNA was extracted with Trizol reagent, and quality was checked on an Agilent 2100 Bioanalyzer.

The sample was blood. The sequence links TRBV9 to TRBJ2-2, with 10 bases matching TRBD1. This clonotype was sampled from a woman aged 40 to 50 with Graves' hyperthyroidism. The nucleotide sequence reads TGTGCCAGCAGCGGCCGGGACAGGGGACCCGGGGAGCCGTTTTTT. Translated, it reads CASSGRDRGPGEPFF.